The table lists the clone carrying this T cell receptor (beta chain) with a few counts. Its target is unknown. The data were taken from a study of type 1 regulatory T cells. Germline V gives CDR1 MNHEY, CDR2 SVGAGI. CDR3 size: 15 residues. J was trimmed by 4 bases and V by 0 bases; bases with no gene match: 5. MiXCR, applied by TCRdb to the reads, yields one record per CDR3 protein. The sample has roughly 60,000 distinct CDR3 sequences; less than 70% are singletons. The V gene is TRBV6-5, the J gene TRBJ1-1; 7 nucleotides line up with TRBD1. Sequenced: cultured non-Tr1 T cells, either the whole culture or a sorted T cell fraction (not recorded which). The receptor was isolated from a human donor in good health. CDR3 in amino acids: CASSYSTRTGTEAFF. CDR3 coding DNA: TGTGCCAGCAGTTACTCGACTCGGACAGGCACTGAAGCTTTCTTT.